The 32 T cell receptor beta chains below were found in one sample sequenced in a study of shared clonotypes between healthy human individuals. The repertoire was sequenced with immunoSEQ multiplex PCR; TCRdb's copy has only in-frame clones and lacks some. The sample includes approximately 1.5 million clones, 95% to 99% of them seen just once. Material for sequencing was naive CD4+ T cells sorted from blood. Subset in this sample: CD45RA+ positively selected. Receptor source: a man aged 25 to 40 in good health.

The rearrangement links TRBV11-2 to TRBJ2-1; 9 nucleotides match TRBD2. J lost 0 bases, V lost 4 bases, and 7 bases had no gene match. CDR3 length: 17 amino acids. CDR1 is SGHAT, CDR2 FQNNGV, per germline. CDR3 nucleotide sequence: TGTGCCAGCAGCTCTCTAGCGGGAAAATCCTCCTACAATGAGCAGTTCTTC. It codes for CASSSLAGKSSYNEQFF.

This chain uses TRBV4-1 with TRBJ2-6, with TRBD2 matching 7 bases. Trimming cost V 4 bases and J 2 bases; bases outside gene matches: 14. The CDR3 totals 19 residues. Germline CDR1 is MGHRA and CDR2 is YSYEKL. The CDR3 region is CASSPGEGLGVPGANVLTF. The CDR3 DNA reads as TGCGCCAGCAGCCCCGGGGAGGGATTGGGGGTACCTGGGGCCAACGTCCTGACTTTC.

V and J are TRBV10-3 and TRBJ2-1; D possibly corresponds to TRBD2 (5 bases). Germline V gives CDR1 ENHRY, CDR2 SYGVKD. Trimming stripped 7 bases from V and 3 bases from J, with 13 bases between. The CDR3 covers 14 residues. The CDR3 nucleotides are TGTGCCATCAACGGGGAGTCGGTCTACAATGAGCAGTTCTTC. It codes for CAINGESVYNEQFF.

This clone was seen just once. The chain employs TRBV5-5 and TRBJ1-5, with 9 bases identical to TRBD1. CDR1 is SGHKS, CDR2 YYEKEE, per germline (reference sequence). V gave up 5 bases and J gave up 3 bases; unmatched junction bases: 3. The CDR3 has 14 amino acids. CDR3 DNA: TGTGCCAGCAGGGGACAGGGAAACAATCAGCCCCAGCATTTT. This encodes CASRGQGNNQPQHF.

The gene calls are TRBV5-4 and TRBJ1-2; D remains unclear. This CDR3 contains 14 residues. Trimming shortened V by 0 bases and J by 9 bases, and 15 bases separated the two germline ends. Germline-derived CDR1 and CDR2 are SGHNT and YYREEE (reference sequence). The CDR3 spells CASSLGQALFSYTF. CDR3 in DNA: TGTGCCAGCAGCTTGGGGCAGGCTCTGTTTAGCTACACCTTC.

This chain links TRBV5-4 with TRBJ2-7, with 7 bases matching TRBD2. With V trimmed by 2 bases and J by 3 bases, 14 bases remained unmatched. This CDR3 spans 17 amino acids. From germline, CDR1 is SGHNT and CDR2 YYREEE (reference sequence). CDR3 DNA: TGTGCCAGCAGCTTTTTCGGCGGCGCCGCGGGGGACTACGAGCAGTACTTC. The encoded protein is CASSFFGGAAGDYEQYF.

The chain links TRBV27 to TRBJ1-2; D is possibly TRBD1 (5 bases). The CDR3 sequence is 16 residues long. The V gene lost 5 bases and the J gene lost 4 bases, with 20 bases spanning the gap. Germline CDR1 is MNHEY and CDR2 is SMNVEV (reference sequence). Written as DNA, the CDR3 is TGTGCCAGCAGTCCAATGTACCGCGGGACGGCCTATGGCTACACCTTC. Translating it yields CASSPMYRGTAYGYTF.

The rearrangement links TRBV29-1 to TRBJ1-5, with D possibly TRBD1 on 5 matching bases. This CDR3 spans 13 amino acids. Germline CDR1 and CDR2: SQVTM and ANQGSEA. Trimming stripped 7 bases from V and 5 bases from J, with 15 bases between. CDR3 nucleotides: TGCAGCGCGGCAGGGAATAGGGATCAGCCCCAGCATTTT. This encodes CSAAGNRDQPQHF.

The V and J genes are TRBV19 and TRBJ1-1, with a weak D call TRBD1 (5 bases). This CDR3 contains 15 residues. Germline-derived CDR1 and CDR2 are LNHDA and SQIVND (reference sequence). Trimming removed 5 bases at V and 1 base at J, with 14 bases between. The CDR3 region has the DNA TGTGCCAGTAGTCCGGGAACCGACAGGAACACTGAAGCTTTCTTT. Amino acids: CASSPGTDRNTEAFF. Based on the CDR3 plus reference TRBV19 and TRBJ1-1, the full variable domain is DGGITQSPKYLFRKEGQNVTLSCEQNLNHDAMYWYRQDPGQGLRLIYYSQIVNDFQKGDIAEGYSVSREKKESFPLTVTSAQKNPTAFYLCASSPGTDRNTEAFFGQGTRLTVV.

This clone has just one count. The J gene is TRBJ2-1, the V gene TRBV11-1; TRBD1 or TRBD2 may be the D gene (7 bases each). Germline V gene sequence: CDR1 SGHAT, CDR2 FQDESV (reference sequence). This CDR3 spans 16 amino acids. V was clipped by 4 bases and J by 6 bases, with 19 bases between them. Here the CDR3 DNA reads TGTGCCAGCAGCTACCCGACAGGGAGGGTAATCAATGAGCAGTTCTTC. Amino acids: CASSYPTGRVINEQFF.

The count of this clone is one. The rearrangement links TRBV13 to TRBJ1-1, with a possible D match to TRBD1 (5 bases). V was shortened by 1 base and J by 0 bases, with 9 bases between the two germline ends. Germline V gene sequence: CDR1 PRHDT, CDR2 FYEKMQ (reference sequence). The CDR3 has 15 amino acids. CDR3 loop: CASSLVGGVNTEAFF. In DNA, the CDR3 is TGTGCCAGCAGCTTAGTGGGAGGGGTGAACACTGAAGCTTTCTTT.

The J gene is TRBJ1-1, the V gene TRBV5-1; 7 bases are a match to TRBD1. In germline, CDR1 is SGHRS, CDR2 YFSETQ. The CDR3 runs to 13 residues. The ends lost 4 bases at V and 5 bases at J; junction bases unmatched: 5. The CDR3 DNA follows: TGCGCCAGCAGCATCGACAGGGAGACTGAAGCTTTCTTT. It codes for CASSIDRETEAFF.

In this sample, this clone turned up once. The chain is built from TRBV11-3 and TRBJ2-1, with no clear D. V lost 1 base, J lost 6 bases, and 16 bases lay in between. CDR1 SGHNT and CDR2 YENEEA come from the germline V gene. The CDR3 extends over 16 amino acids. CDR3 bases: TGTGCCAGCAGCTTAGGTCACCAGAGTATTGCCAATGAGCAGTTCTTC. Translation gives CASSLGHQSIANEQFF.

The chain uses TRBV7-9 and TRBJ2-5, with 8 positions matching TRBD1. The CDR3 contains 14 residues. Germline CDR1 SEHNR, CDR2 FQNEAQ (reference sequence). V lost 5 bases, J lost 6 bases, and 8 bases stayed unmatched. Written as DNA, the CDR3 is TGTGCCAGCAGCCCCGAAGGACAGGGACAGACCCAGTACTTC. Translation gives CASSPEGQGQTQYF.

The V gene is TRBV7-3, the J gene TRBJ2-3, with D hard to call. CDR1 is SGHTA and CDR2 is FQGTGA in the germline V gene. The CDR3 has 13 residues. V was clipped by 0 bases and J by 6 bases, with 7 bases between them. DNA for the CDR3: TGTGCCAGCAGCTTAACAGTTCGCGATACGCAGTATTTT. It specifies CASSLTVRDTQYF.

This sequence joins TRBV7-3 and TRBJ1-5; D gene unclear. This CDR3 is built from 13 residues. The V gene's germline CDR1 is SGHTA and CDR2 FQGTGA. V was shortened by 2 bases and J by 0 bases, with 2 bases between the two germline ends. The CDR3 nucleotides read TGTGCCAGCAGCTTAGCTAGCAATCAGCCCCAGCATTTT. As protein: CASSLASNQPQHF.

This CDR3 reads CASSRDGPSSTDTQYF. The CDR3 DNA reads TGTGCCAGCAGCAGAGACGGGCCTAGCAGCACAGATACGCAGTATTTT. The V and J genes are TRBV5-4 and TRBJ2-3; TRBD2 is a possible D gene (5 bases). V lost 4 bases and J 0 bases, leaving 15 bases between the germline ends. Germline V gives CDR1 SGHNT, CDR2 YYREEE (reference sequence). The CDR3 sequence is 16 residues long.

The rearrangement links TRBV5-4 to TRBJ2-7; D is undetermined. Germline CDR1 SGHNT, CDR2 YYREEE (reference sequence). CDR3 length: 14 residues. The V and J ends lost 0 bases and 0 bases respectively, with 7 bases between them. The chain's CDR3 is CASSLVPGSYEQYF. For the CDR3, the DNA is TGTGCCAGCAGCTTGGTTCCGGGCTCCTACGAGCAGTACTTC.

This chain uses TRBV7-3 with TRBJ2-1; D uncertain. The V end lost 0 bases, the J end lost 4 bases, and 7 bases lay between the germline ends. The CDR3 covers 14 residues. Germline CDR1 and CDR2: SGHTA and FQGTGA. In nucleotides, the CDR3 is TGTGCCAGCAGCTTAACCTACCCATACAATGAGCAGTTCTTC. Translating it yields CASSLTYPYNEQFF.

The chain couples TRBV6-1 to TRBJ2-1, with 12 bases identical to TRBD2. The CDR3 extends over 15 amino acids. The germline V gene has CDR1 MNHNS and CDR2 SASEGT. Trimming cost V 2 bases and J 11 bases; bases outside gene matches: 7. The CDR3: CASSEMLAGGRKQFF. For the CDR3, the DNA is TGTGCCAGCAGTGAAATGCTAGCGGGAGGGAGGAAGCAGTTCTTC.

This chain uses TRBV6-6 with TRBJ1-5; D remains ambiguous. V dropped 3 bases and J dropped 5 bases, with 8 bases sitting between them. Germline CDR1 reads MNHNY; CDR2 reads SVGAGI (reference sequence). The CDR3 is 13 residues long. The DNA for the CDR3 is TGTGCCAGCAGTTATTTCCGTGATCAGCCCCAGCATTTT. Translated, it gives CASSYFRDQPQHF.

The chain combines TRBV5-6 with TRBJ2-1; TRBD2 agrees at 9 bases. CDR1 SGHDT and CDR2 YYEEEE come from the germline V gene. Germline trimming cut 4 bases from V and 5 bases from J; bases unmatched to any gene: 19. The CDR3 totals 19 residues. The CDR3 nucleotides read TGTGCCAGCAGCGGCCTACGGGGTAGCGGGAGAGCCCTGGACAATGAGCAGTTCTTC. Translation gives CASSGLRGSGRALDNEQFF.

The rearrangement uses TRBV5-4 and TRBJ2-3; a possible D gene is TRBD2 (6 bases). The CDR3 loop spans 14 amino acids. CDR1 and CDR2 (germline): SGHNT, YYREEE (reference sequence). V was pared by 9 bases and J by 1 base, with 15 bases between. The CDR3 bases are TGTGCCACCGCGCGGGATGGAGGCACAGATACGCAGTATTTT. This translates into CATARDGGTDTQYF. Variable domain in full (rest from reference TRBV5-4 and TRBJ2-3): ETGVTQSPTHLIKTRGQQVTLRCSSQSGHNTVSWYQQALGQGPQFIFQYYREEENGRGNFPPRFSGLQFPNYSSELNVNALELDDSALYLCATARDGGTDTQYFGPGTRLTVL.

The chain carries TRBV11-2 and TRBJ2-2; D gene ambiguous. The V gene lost 1 base and the J gene lost 5 bases, with 8 bases spanning the gap. This CDR3 has 14 amino acids. CDR1 is SGHAT, CDR2 FQNNGV, per germline. The CDR3 DNA sequence: TGTGCCAGCAGCTTAGTCCTCGTAACCGGGGAGCTGTTTTTT. Protein: CASSLVLVTGELFF.

The V and J genes are TRBV6-1 and TRBJ2-1, with D perhaps matching TRBD2 (6 bases). V was clipped by 4 bases and J by 7 bases, with 11 bases between them. CDR3 size: 13 residues. Looked up from germline, CDR1 is MNHNS and CDR2 is SASEGT. The CDR3 is CASSVGTYNEQFF. CDR3 nucleotide sequence: TGTGCCAGCAGTGTCGGGACTTATAATGAGCAGTTCTTC.

Turning to this clone: Other nucleotide sequences in the sample specify the same CDR3. The CDR3, as DNA: TGTGCCAGCAGCAGGGACTCTGGAAACACCATATATTTT. This gives the protein CASSRDSGNTIYF. This chain connects TRBV6-5 to TRBJ1-3; tentatively, D is TRBD1 (5 bases). The germline CDR1 and CDR2 sequences are MNHEY and SVGAGI. CDR3 size: 13 residues. V lost 6 bases, J lost 0 bases, and 6 bases lay in between.

V is TRBV5-4 and J is TRBJ2-1; TRBD2 matches 7 bases. The CDR3 spans 15 residues. Germline V CDR1 and CDR2: SGHNT, YYREEE (reference sequence). After removal of 3 bases from V and 4 bases from J, the junction contained 7 bases not matched to a gene. Written as DNA, the CDR3 is TGTGCCAGCAGCTCCGGACTAGGGAGATACAATGAGCAGTTCTTC. Protein: CASSSGLGRYNEQFF.

The J gene is TRBJ1-4, the V gene TRBV5-1; D uncertain. CDR3 size: 15 residues. The germline V gene encodes CDR1 SGHRS and CDR2 YFSETQ. Deletions cut 5 bases from V and 4 bases from J, with 15 bases between. CDR3 protein: CASSRSRAVNEKLFF. The CDR3 bases are TGCGCCAGCAGTCGGAGTCGGGCAGTTAATGAAAAACTGTTTTTT.

The rearrangement joins TRBV10-3 to TRBJ2-7; TRBD1 aligns across 7 bases. The CDR3 is 14 residues long. V shed 7 bases and J 0 bases; nucleotides not matched to a gene: 6. The germline gives CDR1 ENHRY, CDR2 SYGVKD. CDR3 protein: CAIKTGQTSYEQYF. The CDR3 coding sequence is TGTGCCATCAAGACAGGGCAGACCTCCTACGAGCAGTACTTC.

The genes are TRBV5-4 and TRBJ2-2; no reliable D call. The CDR3 has 13 residues. Per germline, CDR1 SGHNT and CDR2 YYREEE (reference sequence). V shed 0 bases and J shed 7 bases, with 7 bases lying between them. CDR3 loop: CASSLVKGGELFF. CDR3 in DNA: TGTGCCAGCAGCTTGGTGAAGGGCGGGGAGCTGTTTTTT.

This clone occurred once. The rearrangement uses TRBV7-9 and TRBJ2-7, with a possible D match to TRBD1 (7 bases). Germline V gives CDR1 SEHNR, CDR2 FQNEAQ (reference sequence). The V and J ends lost 0 bases and 4 bases respectively, with 16 bases between them. CDR3 length equals 16 residues. This chain's CDR3 is CASSLAGGTAPYEQYF. Written as DNA, the CDR3 is TGTGCCAGCAGCTTAGCTGGGGGGACAGCACCTTACGAGCAGTACTTC.

This rearrangement joins TRBV5-1 to TRBJ1-5; possible D gene TRBD1, 5 bases. The CDR3 contains 15 residues. Trimming removed 4 bases at V and 1 base at J, with 12 bases between. Germline V CDR1 and CDR2: SGHRS, YFSETQ. The DNA of the CDR3 is TGCGCCAGCAGCCGGGACGGACCGAGCAATCAGCCCCAGCATTTT. Its translation: CASSRDGPSNQPQHF.